This T cell receptor beta chain was recorded in a study of CD8 T cells in ankylosing spondylitis. CDR1 and CDR2 (germline): LNHDA, SQIVND (reference sequence). Trimming removed 6 bases from V and 4 bases from J; junction bases left unmatched: 13. The CDR3 runs 19 residues. TCRdb independently ran MiXCR on the 5' RACE reads; one entry per CDR3 protein. Of around 150,000 distinct CDR3 sequences listed, under 45% are singletons. The V and J genes are TRBV19 and TRBJ2-2, with 14 bases identical to TRBD2. Sequenced material: synovial fluid, either unsorted or a sorted T cell fraction (not recorded which). This receptor was identified in a male donor with ankylosing spondylitis. CDR3 protein: CASSLLRLAGGDGTGELFF. CDR3 coding DNA: TGTGCCAGTAGCTTACTCCGACTAGCGGGAGGGGATGGCACCGGGGAGCTGTTTTTT.